Each of the 18 T cell receptor beta chains below was sequenced from the same sample in a study of cytomegalovirus exposure and HLA in healthy donors. With 60 Vbeta and 13 Jbeta primers, the PCR was carried out. Sequencing was performed with immunoSEQ multiplex PCR; in TCRdb, only in-frame clones are kept and a portion is missing. This sample has more than 100,000 clones, with 75% to 85% found just once. Source material: PBMCs. These receptors were taken from a female donor in good health and CMV-seropositive.

A word on this clone: Other nucleotide sequences in the sample specify the same CDR3. The rearrangement uses TRBV30 and TRBJ1-2, with a tentative D call TRBD1 (5 bases). The V end was cut by 0 bases, the J end by 4 bases, with 6 bases between. This CDR3 has 12 amino acids. Germline CDR1 is GTSNPN and CDR2 is SVGIG (reference sequence). CDR3 sequence (DNA): TGTGCCTGGAGTGTCGGGGGCTATGGCTACACCTTC. Its protein product is CAWSVGGYGYTF.

The V and J genes are TRBV28 and TRBJ2-7, with D unresolved. V was cut by 5 bases and J by 2 bases, with 19 bases left in between. The CDR3 consists of 16 residues. Germline V gene lookup returns CDR1 MDHEN and CDR2 SYDVKM. Written as DNA, the CDR3 is TGTGCCAGCAGTGTTCCCTCACAATTAACCGCCTACGAGCAGTACTTC. Protein: CASSVPSQLTAYEQYF.

The chain couples TRBV10-1 to TRBJ2-2; 10 positions match TRBD2. From germline, CDR1 is WNHNN and CDR2 SYGVQD (reference sequence). This CDR3 has 15 residues. Trimming removed 3 bases from V and 4 bases from J; junction bases left unmatched: 2. CDR3 protein: CASSDTSGATGELFF. CDR3 DNA sequence: TGCGCCAGCAGTGACACTAGCGGGGCCACCGGGGAGCTGTTTTTT.

For the CDR3, the DNA is TGTGCCAGCAGTTGGACAGGGGGTACACCCTCCTACGAGCAGTACTTC. It codes for CASSWTGGTPSYEQYF. The chain couples TRBV6-9 to TRBJ2-7, with 10 bases fitting TRBD1. The CDR3 is 16 amino acids. Per the germline V gene, CDR1 is MNHGY and CDR2 is SVAAGI. With V trimmed by 4 bases and J by 0 bases, 6 bases remained unmatched.

The chain is built from TRBV7-2 and TRBJ1-6, with D tentatively TRBD1 (6 bases). From germline, CDR1 is SGHTA and CDR2 FQGNSA. This CDR3 region has 15 residues. Trimming left V 5 bases short and J 4 bases short, with 12 bases between. In nucleotides, the CDR3 is TGTGCCAGCAGCCCCGAGGGGGAGTATAATTCACCCCTCCACTTT. Protein product: CASSPEGEYNSPLHF.

V is TRBV7-8 and J is TRBJ1-1; D is undetermined. The CDR3 has 11 amino acids. V was pared by 5 bases and J by 4 bases, with 5 bases between. The germline V gene encodes CDR1 SGHVS and CDR2 FQNEAQ. The CDR3: CASSPSTEAFF. In DNA, the CDR3 is TGTGCCAGCAGCCCCTCCACTGAAGCTTTCTTT.

The chain uses TRBV4-1 and TRBJ2-7, with 10 positions matching TRBD2. The CDR3 consists of 17 residues. CDR1 and CDR2 from the germline V gene are MGHRA and YSYEKL. The junction had 11 bases not matched to a gene; V was cut back by 1 base and J by 5 bases. The CDR3 loop is CASSQVGSSSGGNEQYF. DNA of the CDR3: TGCGCCAGCAGCCAAGTAGGCAGCTCTAGCGGGGGCAACGAGCAGTACTTC.

The V and J genes are TRBV30 and TRBJ1-3; 7 bases match TRBD1. Germline V lookup: CDR1 GTSNPN, CDR2 SVGIG (reference sequence). CDR3 size: 16 residues. The ends lost 1 base at V and 0 bases at J; junction bases unmatched: 6. The CDR3 loop reads CAWSADRTFSGNTIYF. The CDR3 DNA reads as TGTGCCTGGAGTGCGGACAGGACTTTCTCTGGAAACACCATATATTTT. The variable domain in full, completed from reference TRBV30 and TRBJ1-3, reads SQTIHQWPATLVQPVGSPLSLECTVEGTSNPNLYWYRQAAGRGLQLLFYSVGIGQISSEVPQNLSASRPQDRQFILSSKKLLLSDSGFYLCAWSADRTFSGNTIYFGEGSWLTVV.

This chain links TRBV7-8 with TRBJ2-3, with 7 bases fitting TRBD1. From germline, CDR1 is SGHVS and CDR2 FQNEAQ. The junction had 10 bases not matched to a gene; V was cut back by 9 bases and J by 4 bases. The CDR3 loop spans 14 amino acids. The DNA for the CDR3 is TGTGCCAGTACCGTGGGGACAGCTGCAGATACGCAGTATTTT. It translates to CASTVGTAADTQYF.

This rearrangement joins TRBV6-6 to TRBJ1-2, with 9 bases lining up with TRBD1. CDR1 MNHNY and CDR2 SVGAGI come from the germline V gene (reference sequence). The CDR3 length is 14 residues. After removal of 6 bases from V and 2 bases from J, the junction contained 4 bases not matched to a gene. The CDR3 sequence is CASRRTGANYGYTF. The DNA for the CDR3 is TGTGCCAGCAGGAGGACAGGGGCCAACTATGGCTACACCTTC.

The chain couples TRBV12-2 to TRBJ1-5; TRBD1 is taken as the D call from the table, unchecked against the DNA. TRBV12-2 is flagged as a pseudogene. The CDR3 extends over 15 amino acids. The CDR3 loop reads CASRLAQGVTQPQHF. As DNA, the CDR3 is TGTGCAAGTCGCTTAGCGCAAGGGGTTACTCAGCCCCAGCATTTT.

The V gene is TRBV5-1, the J gene TRBJ2-5; tentatively, D is TRBD2 (6 bases). With 1 base removed from V and 5 bases from J, the gap between germline ends came to 12 bases. Germline lookup yields CDR1 SGHRS and CDR2 YFSETQ. The CDR3 length is 14 residues. The CDR3 DNA follows: TGCGCCAGCAGCTTGACAGCAGGGAGGGAGACCCAGTACTTC. The encoded protein is CASSLTAGRETQYF.

J is TRBJ2-3 and V is TRBV12-5; D is possibly TRBD2 (6 bases). The CDR3 is made up of 15 amino acids. Trimming took off 5 bases at V and 5 bases at J, with 17 bases between the two ends. CDR1 is LGHNT and CDR2 is FRNRAP in the germline V gene. The DNA for the CDR3 is TGTGCTAGTGGTGCGACTAGTTCAGGTGTAGATACGCAGTATTTT. Its protein product is CASGATSSGVDTQYF.

This clone was seen a single time. This sequence joins TRBV19 and TRBJ2-5; D unresolved. This CDR3 region has 14 residues. V was pared by 3 bases and J by 4 bases, with 12 bases between. Germline V lookup: CDR1 LNHDA, CDR2 SQIVND (reference sequence). The CDR3 region is CASSIIGGVETQYF. The CDR3 DNA sequence: TGTGCCAGTAGTATTATCGGCGGCGTAGAGACCCAGTACTTC.

This clone showed up just a few times. DNA of the CDR3: TGTGCCAGCAGCTTGATGGGACTAGCTTTATATGAGCAGTTCTTC. It encodes CASSLMGLALYEQFF. The J gene is TRBJ2-1, the V gene TRBV7-9; 9 bases are a match to TRBD2. This CDR3 region has 15 residues. V shed 3 bases and J 8 bases; nucleotides not matched to a gene: 8. The germline CDR1 and CDR2 sequences are SEHNR and FQNEAQ (reference sequence).

This clone came up once. The chain carries TRBV30 and TRBJ2-2; possibly TRBD2 for D (6 bases). The CDR3 consists of 18 residues. Germline V gives CDR1 GTSNPN, CDR2 SVGIG (reference sequence). Trimming cost V 4 bases and J 6 bases, with 27 bases left between them. The CDR3 DNA reads TGTGCCTGGATTCGCGGGACTCTAGGGCCGGATTTCGCCGGGGAGCTGTTTTTT. Translated, it gives CAWIRGTLGPDFAGELFF.

The rearrangement uses TRBV7-9 and TRBJ1-4, with 7 nucleotides matching TRBD1. Looked up from germline, CDR1 is SEHNR and CDR2 is FQNEAQ (reference sequence). The CDR3 has 15 residues. The trim removed 4 bases at V and 5 bases at J, leaving 7 bases unmatched. The CDR3 here is CASSSQGDPNEKLFF. The CDR3 region has the DNA TGTGCCAGCAGCTCCCAGGGGGACCCGAATGAAAAACTGTTTTTT.

The V call is TRBV7-9, the J call TRBJ1-2; D not resolved. Trimming took off 1 base at V and 8 bases at J, with 11 bases between the two ends. The CDR3 sequence is 13 residues long. The germline V gene encodes CDR1 SEHNR and CDR2 FQNEAQ (reference sequence). Written as DNA, the CDR3 is TGTGCCAGCAGCTTAGAAGGAGGACGGGGCTACACCTTC. The encoded protein is CASSLEGGRGYTF.